A single sample is the source of the 20 T cell receptor beta chains below, sequenced in a study of T cell responses to AZD1222 COVID-19 vaccine. Measured with immunoSEQ multiplex PCR; TCRdb has only the in-frame clones, and not every one. Of around 130,000 clones listed, about 90% are singletons. Sequencing was performed on peripheral blood, taken on day 0 of AZD1222 vaccination. The receptors derive from an adult in good health.

J is TRBJ2-5 and V is TRBV5-6; tentatively, D is TRBD2 (6 bases). The CDR3 runs to 11 residues. With 4 bases removed from V and 5 bases from J, the gap between germline ends came to 6 bases. Germline loops: CDR1 SGHDT, CDR2 YYEEEE. CDR3 sequence reads: CASSRGETQYF. The CDR3, as DNA: TGTGCCAGCAGCCGGGGGGAGACCCAGTACTTC.

The V gene is TRBV11-3, the J gene TRBJ2-2; 7 nucleotides match TRBD1. The junction had 6 bases not matched to a gene; V was cut back by 5 bases and J by 0 bases. This CDR3 comprises 16 residues. The V gene's germline CDR1 is SGHNT and CDR2 YENEEA. The CDR3 loop reads CASSEQGTANTGELFF. Here the CDR3 DNA reads TGTGCCAGCAGCGAGCAAGGGACAGCGAACACCGGGGAGCTGTTTTTT.

V and J are TRBV10-3 and TRBJ2-5; 14 bases fit TRBD2. The CDR3 covers 17 residues. Germline CDR1 reads ENHRY; CDR2 reads SYGVKD. V lost 2 bases, J lost 4 bases, and 6 bases stayed unmatched. CDR3 DNA: TGTGCCATCAGTGAGGGACTAGCGGGAGGTGGTGGAGAGACCCAGTACTTC. It yields the protein CAISEGLAGGGGETQYF.

This clone has only one observation. The chain employs TRBV7-2 and TRBJ1-1; 8 nucleotides align to TRBD1. Germline V gives CDR1 SGHTA, CDR2 FQGNSA. The V segment lost 1 base and the J segment 0 bases; nucleotides outside the gene matches: 4. The CDR3 is 16 residues long. CDR3 sequence reads: CASSLGPTGVNTEAFF. CDR3 nucleotide sequence: TGTGCCAGCAGCTTAGGCCCGACAGGGGTGAACACTGAAGCTTTCTTT.

This clone showed up just a few times. Different DNA sequences within this sample yield the same CDR3. The chain couples TRBV18 to TRBJ2-3, with D unclear. The CDR3 has 13 amino acids. V was pared by 0 bases and J by 0 bases, with 1 base between. CDR1 is KGHSH and CDR2 is LQKENI in the germline V gene. The CDR3 loop is CASSPPSTDTQYF. As DNA, the CDR3 is TGTGCCAGCTCACCACCTAGCACAGATACGCAGTATTTT.

The V and J genes are TRBV2 and TRBJ1-5; 7 positions agree with TRBD1. Losses at the gene ends were 6 bases for V and 0 bases for J; bases not matched to a gene: 8. This CDR3 spans 16 amino acids. Germline CDR1 SNHLY, CDR2 FYNNEI. The CDR3 nucleotides are TGTGCCAGCAGCCTATTAACAGGGGTTAGCAATCAGCCCCAGCATTTT. It translates to CASSLLTGVSNQPQHF.

The chain employs TRBV10-3 and TRBJ1-1; D is perhaps TRBD1 (6 bases). The CDR3 consists of 13 residues. CDR1 and CDR2 from the germline V gene are ENHRY and SYGVKD. V gave up 5 bases and J gave up 1 base, with 8 bases separating them. The CDR3 region has the DNA TGTGCCATCAGTTTACAGGGGAACACTGAAGCTTTCTTT. It translates to CAISLQGNTEAFF.

The rearrangement uses TRBV12-3 or TRBV12-4 and TRBJ1-2; D uncertain. With 6 bases removed from V and 7 bases from J, the gap between germline ends came to 12 bases. The CDR3 is made up of 12 amino acids. Written as DNA, the CDR3 is TGTGCCAGCAGCACGGGAGCAAGTGGCTACACCTTC. It is translated as CASSTGASGYTF.

The chain uses TRBV9 and TRBJ1-1; 12 nucleotides line up with TRBD1. Germline V gene sequence: CDR1 SGDLS, CDR2 YYNGEE. This CDR3 is 16 amino acids long. V was pared by 0 bases and J by 3 bases, with 3 bases of the junction left unmatched. The CDR3 reads CASSVGGQGAYTEAFF. DNA for the CDR3: TGTGCCAGCAGCGTAGGGGGACAGGGGGCATACACTGAAGCTTTCTTT.

This chain joins TRBV5-1 and TRBJ2-2; 7 bases fit TRBD1. After removal of 3 bases from V and 5 bases from J, the junction contained 4 bases not matched to a gene. Germline V gives CDR1 SGHRS, CDR2 YFSETQ. The CDR3 runs to 14 residues. The CDR3 region is CASSWSTGTGELFF. The DNA for the CDR3 is TGCGCCAGCAGCTGGTCGACAGGGACCGGGGAGCTGTTTTTT.

The chain recombines TRBV2 with TRBJ1-1; the D gene is possibly TRBD1 (6 bases). Germline CDR1 SNHLY, CDR2 FYNNEI. The CDR3 is 13 amino acids. V was cut by 7 bases and J by 8 bases, with 17 bases left in between. CDR3 residues: CASIGIQGYEAFF. The CDR3 DNA reads as TGTGCCAGCATTGGGATACAGGGATACGAAGCTTTCTTT. The whole variable domain, filled in from reference TRBV2 and TRBJ1-1, reads EPEVTQTPSHQVTQMGQEVILRCVPISNHLYFYWYRQILGQKVEFLVSFYNNEISEKSEIFDDQFSVERPDGSNFTLKIRSTKLEDSAMYFCASIGIQGYEAFFGQGTRLTVV.

The chain recombines TRBV2 with TRBJ1-5; D possibly corresponds to TRBD1 (5 bases). Trimming stripped 4 bases from V and 0 bases from J, with 10 bases between. The germline CDR1 and CDR2 sequences are SNHLY and FYNNEI. The CDR3 extends over 15 amino acids. CDR3 in DNA: TGTGCCAGCAGTGCGGGGCAGTATAGCAATCAGCCCCAGCATTTT. As protein: CASSAGQYSNQPQHF.

The CDR3 protein is CASSLGTSGGNEQFF. The CDR3, as DNA: TGTGCCAGCAGCTTAGGGACTAGCGGGGGCAATGAGCAGTTCTTC. V is TRBV7-3 and J is TRBJ2-1, with 14 nucleotides matching TRBD2. Per germline, CDR1 SGHTA and CDR2 FQGTGA. The CDR3 length is 15 residues. The J segment lost 6 bases and the V segment lost 2 bases, leaving 0 bases of the junction unmatched.

The chain links TRBV2 to TRBJ1-5, with D perhaps matching TRBD1 (5 bases). V lost 2 bases and J 7 bases, leaving 12 bases between the germline ends. The V gene's germline CDR1 is SNHLY and CDR2 FYNNEI. The CDR3 has 14 residues. The CDR3 nucleotides are TGTGCCAGCAGTGAATCAGGGATGAGGCAGCCCCAGCATTTT. Its protein product is CASSESGMRQPQHF.

The rearrangement uses TRBV6-1 and TRBJ2-7; 8 bases map to TRBD2. This CDR3 has 14 amino acids. Germline CDR1 and CDR2: MNHNS and SASEGT. J lost 1 base, V lost 3 bases, and 2 bases had no gene match. The CDR3 protein is CASSEERGSYEQYF. CDR3 nucleotides: TGTGCCAGCAGTGAGGAGCGGGGGTCCTACGAGCAGTACTTC.

This clone was seen a few times. The chain carries TRBV7-3 and TRBJ2-3; D unresolved. The length of the CDR3 is 13 residues. Deletions cut 1 base from V and 5 bases from J, with 7 bases between. The germline V gene has CDR1 SGHTA and CDR2 FQGTGA. The CDR3 protein is CASSLNYRDTQYF. CDR3 sequence (DNA): TGTGCCAGCAGCTTAAACTACAGAGATACGCAGTATTTT. The variable domain in full, with the rest retrieved from reference TRBV7-3 and TRBJ2-3, is GAGVSQTPSNKVTEKGKYVELRCDPISGHTALYWYRQSLGQGPEFLIYFQGTGAADDSGLPNDRFFAVRPEGSVSTLKIQRTERGDSAVYLCASSLNYRDTQYFGPGTRLTVL.

The J gene is TRBJ1-4, the V gene TRBV18, with TRBD1 matching over 11 bases. Germline V gene lookup returns CDR1 KGHSH and CDR2 LQKENI. The CDR3 has 14 amino acids. Trimming removed 4 bases from V and 7 bases from J; junction bases left unmatched: 2. In nucleotides, the CDR3 is TGTGCCAGCTCACGCGGGACAGGGGGTGAAAAACTGTTTTTT. Protein: CASSRGTGGEKLFF.

This clone has just one count. The J gene is TRBJ1-5, the V gene TRBV4-1, with TRBD1 matching over 9 bases. Germline V CDR1 and CDR2: MGHRA, YSYEKL. This CDR3 has 16 residues. J was trimmed by 3 bases and V by 4 bases; bases with no gene match: 7. The DNA of the CDR3 is TGCGCCAGCAGCCCCGGGGGGACAGGGCACAATCAGCCCCAGCATTTT. Protein sequence: CASSPGGTGHNQPQHF.

This clone was observed a single time. V and J are TRBV9 and TRBJ2-1, with D tentatively TRBD2 (6 bases). Germline CDR1 and CDR2: SGDLS and YYNGEE. The V end lost 4 bases, the J end lost 2 bases, and 16 bases lay between the germline ends. The CDR3 covers 16 residues. The CDR3 region is CASSTLAWGAYNEQFF. DNA of the CDR3: TGTGCCAGCAGCACCCTAGCTTGGGGGGCCTACAATGAGCAGTTCTTC.

V gene TRBV7-9 combines with J gene TRBJ1-5; the match to TRBD1 covers 7 bases. Trimming cost V 5 bases and J 2 bases; bases outside gene matches: 3. The CDR3 runs to 14 residues. Germline loops: CDR1 SEHNR, CDR2 FQNEAQ (reference sequence). As DNA, the CDR3 is TGTGCCAGCAGCACAGGGACAGGCAATCAGCCCCAGCATTTT. It yields the protein CASSTGTGNQPQHF.